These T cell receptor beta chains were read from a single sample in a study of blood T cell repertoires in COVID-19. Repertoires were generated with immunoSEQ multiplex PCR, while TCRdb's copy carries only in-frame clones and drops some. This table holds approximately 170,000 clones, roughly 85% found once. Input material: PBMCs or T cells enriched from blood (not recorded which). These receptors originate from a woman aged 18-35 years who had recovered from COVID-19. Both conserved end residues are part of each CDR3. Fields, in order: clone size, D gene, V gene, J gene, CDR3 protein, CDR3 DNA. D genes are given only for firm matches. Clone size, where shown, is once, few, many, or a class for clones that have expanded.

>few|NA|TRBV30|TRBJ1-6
CAWSALQGPSLDSPLHF
TGTGCCTGGAGTGCCCTCCAGGGCCCAAGCTTGGATTCACCCCTCCACTTT
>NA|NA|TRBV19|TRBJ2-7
CASSIVTDSYEQYF
TGTGCCAGTAGTATAGTGACAGATTCCTACGAGCAGTACTTC
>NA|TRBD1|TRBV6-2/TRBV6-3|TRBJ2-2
CASSDPGTGAGELFF
TGTGCCAGCAGTGACCCCGGGACAGGGGCCGGGGAGCTGTTTTTT
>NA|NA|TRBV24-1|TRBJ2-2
CATKPTGPNTGELFF
TGTGCCACCAAACCGACAGGCCCGAACACCGGGGAGCTGTTTTTT
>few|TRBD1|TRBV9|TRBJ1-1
CASSAGDSEAFF
TGTGCCAGCAGCGCGGGGGACAGTGAAGCTTTCTTT
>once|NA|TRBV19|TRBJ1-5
CASSPYEGGNQPQHF
TGTGCCAGTAGTCCTTACGAAGGGGGCAATCAGCCCCAGCATTTT
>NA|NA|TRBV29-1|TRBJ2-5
CSVVKGRGGETQYF
TGCAGCGTTGTCAAGGGCAGAGGGGGAGAGACCCAGTACTTC
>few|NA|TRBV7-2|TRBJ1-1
CATSAGVNTEAFF
TGTGCCACCAGCGCAGGGGTGAACACTGAAGCTTTCTTT
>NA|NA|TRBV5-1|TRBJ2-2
CASSLDWAGDTGELFF
TGCGCCAGCAGCTTGGACTGGGCGGGCGACACCGGGGAGCTGTTTTTT
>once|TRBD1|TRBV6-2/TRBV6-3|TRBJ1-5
CASSYRQGGSQPQHF
TGTGCCAGCAGTTACCGACAGGGTGGTAGCCAGCCCCAGCATTTT
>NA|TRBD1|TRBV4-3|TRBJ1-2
CASSLAGDRDNYGYTF
TGCGCCAGCAGCCTCGCCGGGGACAGGGATAACTATGGCTACACCTTC
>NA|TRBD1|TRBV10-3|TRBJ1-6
CAIRRTGVDSPLHF
TGTGCCATCAGGCGGACAGGGGTGGATTCACCCCTCCACTTT
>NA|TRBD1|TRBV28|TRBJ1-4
CASSLLDRAGTNEKLFF
TGTGCCAGCAGTTTATTAGACAGGGCGGGCACTAATGAAAAACTGTTTTTT
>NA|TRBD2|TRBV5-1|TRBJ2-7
CASSLKGLAEWMDEQYF
TGCGCCAGCAGCTTGAAAGGCCTAGCGGAGTGGATGGACGAGCAGTACTTC
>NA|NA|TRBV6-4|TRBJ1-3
CASSAGDGNTIYF
TGTGCCAGCAGTGCCGGGGATGGAAACACCATATATTTT
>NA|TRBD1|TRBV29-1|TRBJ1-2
CSVEDLGGQGYYGYTF
TGCAGCGTTGAAGATTTAGGCGGACAGGGGTACTATGGCTACACCTTC
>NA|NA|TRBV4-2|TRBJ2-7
CASSQDIASSYEQYF
TGTGCCAGCAGCCAAGATATCGCCAGCTCCTACGAGCAGTACTTC
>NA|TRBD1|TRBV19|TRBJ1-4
CATGTGTAPTNEKLFF
TGTGCCACGGGGACAGGGACCGCTCCAACTAATGAAAAACTGTTTTTT
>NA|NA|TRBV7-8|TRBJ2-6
CASSKRDIMSGANVLTF
TGTGCCAGCAGCAAAAGGGACATTATGTCTGGGGCCAACGTCCTGACTTTC
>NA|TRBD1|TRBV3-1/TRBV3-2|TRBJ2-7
CASSPRLTGTGYEQYF
TGTGCCAGCAGCCCACGCCTAACCGGGACAGGGTACGAGCAGTACTTC
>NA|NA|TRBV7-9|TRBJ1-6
CASSGSLTRGSYNSPLHF
TGTGCCAGCAGCGGAAGTTTGACTCGTGGCTCCTATAATTCACCCCTCCACTTT
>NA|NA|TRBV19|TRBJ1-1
CASSSGRAGTEAFF
TGTGCCAGTAGTAGCGGGAGGGCAGGGACTGAAGCTTTCTTT
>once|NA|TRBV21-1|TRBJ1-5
CASTERGRALPQHF
TGTGCCAGCACCGAAAGGGGTAGGGCACTGCCCCAGCATTTT
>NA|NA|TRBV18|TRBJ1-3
CASSPSGTPRGNTIYF
TGTGCCAGCTCCCCCTCCGGGACACCCCGAGGAAACACCATATATTTT
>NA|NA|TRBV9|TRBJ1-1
CASSPNTLNTEAFF
TGTGCCAGCAGCCCCAACACATTGAACACTGAAGCTTTCTTT
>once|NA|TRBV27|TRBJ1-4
CASSEGQLNEKLFF
TGTGCCAGCAGCGAAGGACAGCTAAATGAAAAACTGTTTTTT
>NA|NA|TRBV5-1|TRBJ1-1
CASSLDTPNTEAFF
TGCGCCAGCAGCTTGGACACACCGAACACTGAAGCTTTCTTT
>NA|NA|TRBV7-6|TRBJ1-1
CASSPLTENTEAFF
TGTGCCAGCAGCCCCCTGACAGAGAACACTGAAGCTTTCTTT
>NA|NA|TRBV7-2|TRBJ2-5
CASMTREVETQYF
TGTGCCAGCATGACTAGGGAGGTGGAGACCCAGTACTTC
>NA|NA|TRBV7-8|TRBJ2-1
CASSSNRASDYNEQFF
TGTGCCAGCAGCTCGAACAGGGCCTCGGACTACAATGAGCAGTTCTTC
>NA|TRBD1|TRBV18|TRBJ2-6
CASSPNRGTSGANVLTF
TGTGCCAGCTCACCCAACAGGGGGACCTCTGGGGCCAACGTCCTGACTTTC
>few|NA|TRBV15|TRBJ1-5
CATSIHRDGQPQHF
TGTGCCACCAGCATCCACAGGGACGGTCAGCCCCAGCATTTT
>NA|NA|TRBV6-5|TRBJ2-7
CASKAGTGPYEQYF
TGTGCCAGCAAAGCCGGGACTGGGCCCTACGAGCAGTACTTC
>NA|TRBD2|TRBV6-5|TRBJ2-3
CASSQRGSTDTQYF
TGTGCCAGCAGCCAGCGGGGGAGCACAGATACGCAGTATTTT
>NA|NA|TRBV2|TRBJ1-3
CASSDFRDGGYGNTIYF
TGTGCCAGCAGCGACTTCCGGGACGGGGGATATGGAAACACCATATATTTT
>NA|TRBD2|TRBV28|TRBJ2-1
CASSPRAGGTYNEQFF
TGTGCCAGCAGTCCCAGAGCGGGGGGTACATACAATGAGCAGTTCTTC
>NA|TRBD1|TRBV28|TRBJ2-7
CASSLGQGRHEQYF
TGTGCCAGCAGTTTGGGACAGGGGCGCCACGAGCAGTACTTC
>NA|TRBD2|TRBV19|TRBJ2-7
CASSPQRGTSTSYEQYF
TGTGCCAGTAGTCCCCAGCGGGGGACTAGTACTTCCTACGAGCAGTACTTC
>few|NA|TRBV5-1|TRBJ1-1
CASRESQGNTEAFF
TGCGCCAGCCGAGAGTCACAGGGGAACACTGAAGCTTTCTTT
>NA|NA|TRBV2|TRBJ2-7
CASLLKTYEQYF
TGTGCCAGCCTACTCAAGACCTACGAGCAGTACTTC
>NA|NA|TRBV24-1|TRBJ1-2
CATSRAASGYTF
TGTGCCACCAGCAGGGCGGCGAGTGGCTACACCTTC
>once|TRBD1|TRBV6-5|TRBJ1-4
CALQGGNIEEKLFF
TGTGCCCTACAGGGGGGGAATATTGAGGAAAAACTGTTTTTT
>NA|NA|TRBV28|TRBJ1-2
CASSWGETNYGYTF
TGTGCCAGCAGTTGGGGGGAGACTAACTATGGCTACACCTTC
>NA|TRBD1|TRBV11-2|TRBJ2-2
CASRHPGQGATGELFF
TGTGCCAGCAGGCATCCGGGACAGGGGGCGACCGGGGAGCTGTTTTTT
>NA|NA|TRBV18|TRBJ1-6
CASSPGQSSYNSPLHF
TGTGCCAGCTCACCAGGACAGAGCTCCTATAATTCACCCCTCCACTTT
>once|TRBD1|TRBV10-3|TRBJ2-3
CATGRQGEGTDTQYF
TGTGCCACAGGTAGACAGGGTGAAGGTACAGATACGCAGTATTTT
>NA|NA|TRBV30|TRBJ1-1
CAWSPRNTEAFF
TGTGCCTGGAGTCCGAGGAACACTGAAGCTTTCTTT
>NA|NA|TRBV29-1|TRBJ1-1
CSGGQPTGGGTEAFF
TGCAGCGGAGGACAGCCGACCGGTGGCGGCACTGAAGCTTTCTTT
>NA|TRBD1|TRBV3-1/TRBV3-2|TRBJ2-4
CASSHGDREGIQYF
TGTGCCAGCAGCCACGGGGACAGGGAAGGCATTCAGTACTTC
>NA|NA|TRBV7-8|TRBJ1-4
CASSLVSRRGTNEKLFF
TGTGCCAGCAGCTTAGTGTCACGTCGGGGGACTAATGAAAAACTGTTTTTT
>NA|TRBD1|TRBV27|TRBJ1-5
CASSLAGGGQPQHF
TGTGCCAGCAGTTTAGCAGGGGGTGGACAGCCCCAGCATTTT
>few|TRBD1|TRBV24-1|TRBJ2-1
CATSDGNRGSYNEQFF
TGTGCCACCAGTGATGGCAACAGGGGTTCCTACAATGAGCAGTTCTTC
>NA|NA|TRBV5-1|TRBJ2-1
CASSLAGDDYNEQFF
TGCGCCAGCAGCTTGGCAGGGGACGACTACAATGAGCAGTTCTTC
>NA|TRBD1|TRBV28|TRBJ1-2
CASSYQQGRSGYTF
TGTGCCAGCAGCTACCAACAGGGGAGGAGTGGCTACACCTTC
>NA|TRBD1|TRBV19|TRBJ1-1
CASIATGVSTEAFF
TGTGCCAGTATTGCGACAGGGGTGAGCACTGAAGCTTTCTTT
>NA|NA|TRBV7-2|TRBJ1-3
CASSLSPGGQGGNTIYF
TGTGCCAGCAGCCTTTCCCCCGGGGGGCAAGGTGGAAACACCATATATTTT
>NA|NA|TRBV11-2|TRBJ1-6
CASSLRYGSYNSPLHF
TGTGCCAGCAGCCTGCGTTATGGCTCCTATAATTCACCCCTCCACTTT
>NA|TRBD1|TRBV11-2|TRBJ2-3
CASSLGGTGFQSTDTQYF
TGTGCCAGCAGCTTAGGTGGGACAGGGTTCCAAAGCACAGATACGCAGTATTTT
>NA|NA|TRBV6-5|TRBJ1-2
CASSYEGVGSGYTF
TGTGCCAGCAGTTACGAGGGCGTAGGTTCTGGCTACACCTTC